This T cell receptor (beta chain) stems from a study of monozygotic twins with inflammatory bowel disease. Broader study findings: Among IBD patients, fewer clonotypes were shared with others than among healthy twins, especially with disease activity. Concordance status among twins (concordant versus discordant) showed no link to repertoire similarity, possibly from limited power. Results did not support any single strong IBD-associated signal or clonotype.

Germline lookup yields CDR1 SGHAT and CDR2 FQDESV (reference sequence). The CDR3 has 15 amino acids. TCRdb reanalyzed the 5' RACE reads, giving one entry per CDR3 protein sequence and no DNA. This sample's table has fewer than 200,000 distinct CDR3 sequences. Note on this clonotype: Its target is unknown.

The J gene is TRBJ2-3, the V gene TRBV11-1; checking the TCRdb D call of TRBD2 is not possible without DNA. Sequencing was carried out using blood. The clonotype comes from a human donor with ulcerative colitis or Crohn's disease, or a healthy co-twin of an affected twin (not recorded which). The CDR3 is CASSFHLGGADTQYF.